This is a list of T cell receptor beta chains from one sample in a study of T cell clonotyping in hematopoietic cell transplantation. TCRdb's table, derived via immunoSEQ multiplex PCR, lists solely in-frame clones and lacks some. The table records over 15,000 clones, 85% to 95% of them present only once. The specimen was peripheral blood mononuclear cells, collected before stem cell transplant. These receptors all come from a man aged 18 to 30 with biphenotypic leukemia. Some clones in this sample may be carry-over from other donors' samples. Each CDR3 is given with its conserved first and last residue. The order of the fields is D gene, clone size, J gene, V gene, CDR3 DNA, CDR3 protein. The D gene is left open where the match is weak. For some rows the clone size is stated as once, few or many, or as a class when expanded; others skip it.

- - TRBJ1-5 TRBV7-2 TGTGCCAGCAGCTGGGACACCGGGAGTCAGCCCCAGCATTTT CASSWDTGSQPQHF
- - TRBJ2-1 TRBV7-2 TGTGCCAGCAGCCTGCGGCCGGACAATGAGCAGTTCTTC CASSLRPDNEQFF
TRBD1 - TRBJ2-7 TRBV19 TGTGCCAGTAGTCCACCGGGACAGCACTACGAGCAGTACTTC CASSPPGQHYEQYF
- - TRBJ2-3 TRBV30 TGTGCCTGGAGTGTACTTGGGGGATCAGATACGCAGTATTTT CAWSVLGGSDTQYF
TRBD2 - TRBJ2-3 TRBV2 TGTGCCAGCAGGGAAGGACTAGCGGGGATCACAGATACGCAGTATTTT CASREGLAGITDTQYF
- - TRBJ2-7 TRBV2 TGTGCCAGCAGGAAAACGACAGAAGGTTACGAGCAGTACTTC CASRKTTEGYEQYF
TRBD1 - TRBJ1-2 TRBV28 TGTGCCAGCAGTTCGCCGGGACAGGGGGCTTTGGGCTACACCTTC CASSSPGQGALGYTF
TRBD1 - TRBJ1-6 TRBV28 TGTGCCAGCAGTTGGGGACAGCATAATTCACCCCTCCACTTT CASSWGQHNSPLHF
- few TRBJ2-2 TRBV2 TGTGCCAGCAGTGGGACGGGGAGAAACACCGGGGAGCTGTTTTTT CASSGTGRNTGELFF
- - TRBJ2-7 TRBV27 TGTGCCAGCAGCCCGACAGGTCTTCGCTACGAGCAGTACTTC CASSPTGLRYEQYF